The 9 T cell receptor beta chains below were found in one sample sequenced in a study of early T cells in non-severe SARS-CoV-2 infection. From the 5' RACE reads, TCRdb called clonotypes with MiXCR, one entry per CDR3 protein. The sample includes about 71,000 distinct CDR3 sequences, 9.5% to 15% of them seen just once. The source was whole blood, collected at baseline. The receptors were gathered from an adult who was a healthcare worker with PCR-confirmed SARS-CoV-2 infection or an uninfected control (not recorded which).

CDR3 amino acids: CASRRQHYEQYF. In DNA form, the CDR3 reads TGTGCCAGCAGGCGGCAGCACTACGAGCAGTACTTC. The V and J genes are TRBV28 and TRBJ2-7; D is ambiguous. V lost 6 bases and J 3 bases, leaving 9 bases between the germline ends. The CDR3 covers 12 residues. Germline values: CDR1 MDHEN, CDR2 SYDVKM.

Ten or more counts support this clonotype. The rearrangement links TRBV6-5 to TRBJ1-1, with D unresolved. CDR1 is MNHEY and CDR2 is SVGAGI in the germline V gene. V dropped 2 bases and J dropped 1 base, with 8 bases sitting between them. This CDR3 is 14 amino acids long. CDR3 DNA sequence: TGTGCCAGCAGTTACGAGTGGGGGAACACTGAAGCTTTCTTT. Its translation is CASSYEWGNTEAFF.

The chain carries TRBV5-1 and TRBJ2-1, with 9 bases lining up with TRBD1. Germline V lookup: CDR1 SGHRS, CDR2 YFSETQ. This CDR3 has 15 residues. With V trimmed by 6 bases and J by 7 bases, 11 bases remained unmatched. DNA of the CDR3: TGCGCCAGCACGGTCCGGGACAGGGCTTTTAATGAGCAGTTCTTC. It yields the protein CASTVRDRAFNEQFF.

V usage is TRBV7-3 and J usage is TRBJ2-3; 9 nucleotides line up with TRBD1. CDR3 length: 16 residues. Germline values: CDR1 SGHTA, CDR2 FQGTGA. Trimming removed 1 base from V and 0 bases from J; junction bases left unmatched: 2. The CDR3: CASSLKGTGSTDTQYF. The CDR3 DNA reads as TGTGCCAGCAGCTTAAAGGGGACAGGGAGCACAGATACGCAGTATTTT.

This clonotype was recorded many times. The chain employs TRBV6-6 and TRBJ2-7; 7 bases agree with TRBD2. This CDR3 contains 12 residues. Losses at the gene ends were 6 bases for V and 3 bases for J; bases not matched to a gene: 2. Per germline, CDR1 MNHNY and CDR2 SVGAGI (reference sequence). CDR3 amino acids: CASSWEGYEQYF. The DNA for the CDR3 is TGTGCCAGCAGCTGGGAGGGCTACGAGCAGTACTTC.

This chain uses TRBV29-1 with TRBJ2-2, with TRBD2 matching over 7 bases. Germline-derived CDR1 and CDR2 are SQVTM and ANQGSEA. V gave up 7 bases and J gave up 1 base; unmatched junction bases: 0. The CDR3 extends over 12 amino acids. DNA for the CDR3: TGCAGCGCGGGGGGGAACACCGGGGAGCTGTTTTTT. Its protein is CSAGGNTGELFF.

This clonotype was found a few times. This chain links TRBV4-2 with TRBJ2-1; 11 bases are shared with TRBD2. The CDR3 consists of 17 residues. The V and J ends lost 3 bases and 4 bases, in that order; junction bases with no gene match: 8. Germline CDR1 LGHNA, CDR2 YNFKEQ. In nucleotides, the CDR3 is TGTGCCAGCAGCCACGATCTAGCGGGGGGACGATACAATGAGCAGTTCTTC. This gives the protein CASSHDLAGGRYNEQFF.

This clonotype was counted ten times or more. This chain uses TRBV7-2 with TRBJ2-5; the D gene is possibly TRBD1 (7 bases). V was shortened by 5 bases and J by 2 bases, with 15 bases between the two germline ends. This CDR3 contains 15 residues. From germline, CDR1 is SGHTA and CDR2 FQGNSA. The CDR3 protein is CASSPQGGQQETQYF. CDR3 nucleotide sequence: TGTGCCAGCAGCCCCCAGGGGGGACAGCAAGAGACCCAGTACTTC.

The chain uses TRBV29-1 and TRBJ1-1; D unresolved. Germline V gene data show CDR1 as SQVTM and CDR2 as ANQGSEA. The CDR3 consists of 10 residues. V shed 5 bases and J shed 11 bases, with 12 bases lying between them. CDR3 region: CSVRELTAFF. DNA of the CDR3: TGCAGCGTTCGGGAGTTAACGGCTTTCTTT.